The clone carrying this T cell receptor beta chain was observed a few times. Its antigen is still unknown. These data originate in a study of identical twins. CDR3 length equals 15 residues. V lost 1 base and J 6 bases, leaving 14 bases between the germline ends. Germline CDR1 reads SGHTA; CDR2 reads FQGTGA. MiXCR, run by TCRdb on the 5' RACE reads, gives a single entry per CDR3 protein. The repertoire consists of roughly 540,000 distinct CDR3 sequences, with 22% occurring once and the leading ten covering approximately 0.95%. Study-wide results and limits: A cross-sectional statistical analysis, not follow-up of the same donors, supported the conclusions. Reduced insertions were recorded for abundant cord blood beta clonotypes, with no such pattern in memory repertoires.

The sample was also linked to a second study, of T cells expressing NK-cell markers. Per that study: Eight donors were sequenced, of whom seven were HCMV-seropositive, while the remaining one was HCMV-seronegative. Leadership of the CD3+CD56-NKG2C+ fraction also belonged to these clonotypes in several donors.

Source material: CD4+ T cells sorted from blood. The origin of this receptor is a woman aged 18 to 35 in good health. The chain recombines TRBV7-3 with TRBJ2-3; D might be TRBD2 (7 bases). CDR3 nucleotide sequence: TGTGCCAGCAGCTTAAGCGGGGGCCCCATGGATACGCAGTATTTT. Translated: CASSLSGGPMDTQYF. Combining the CDR3 with reference TRBV7-3 and TRBJ2-3 gives the whole variable domain GAGVSQTPSNKVTEKGKYVELRCDPISGHTALYWYRQSLGQGPEFLIYFQGTGAADDSGLPNDRFFAVRPEGSVSTLKIQRTERGDSAVYLCASSLSGGPMDTQYFGPGTRLTVL.